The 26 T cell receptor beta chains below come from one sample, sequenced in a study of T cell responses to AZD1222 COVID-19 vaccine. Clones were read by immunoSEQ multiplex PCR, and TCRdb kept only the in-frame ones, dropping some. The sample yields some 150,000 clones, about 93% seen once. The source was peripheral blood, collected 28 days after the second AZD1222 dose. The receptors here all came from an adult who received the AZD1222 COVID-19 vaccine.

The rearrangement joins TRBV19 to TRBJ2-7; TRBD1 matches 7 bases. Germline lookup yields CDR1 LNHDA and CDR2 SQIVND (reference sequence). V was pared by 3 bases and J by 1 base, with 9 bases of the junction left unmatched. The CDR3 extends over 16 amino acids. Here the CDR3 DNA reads TGTGCCAGTAGTATGCCCCGGGACAGCCTTTCCTACGAGCAGTACTTC. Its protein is CASSMPRDSLSYEQYF.

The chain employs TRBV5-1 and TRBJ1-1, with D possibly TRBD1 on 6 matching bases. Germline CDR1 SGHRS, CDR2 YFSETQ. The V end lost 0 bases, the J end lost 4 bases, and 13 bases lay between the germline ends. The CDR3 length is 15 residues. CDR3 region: CASSLVPRGGTEAFF. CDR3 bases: TGCGCCAGCAGCTTGGTCCCCAGGGGCGGCACTGAAGCTTTCTTT.

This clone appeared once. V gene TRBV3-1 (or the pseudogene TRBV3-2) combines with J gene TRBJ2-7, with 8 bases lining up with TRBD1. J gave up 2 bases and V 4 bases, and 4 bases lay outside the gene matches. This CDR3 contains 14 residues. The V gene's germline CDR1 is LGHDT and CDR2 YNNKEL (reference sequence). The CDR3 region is CASSPQGATYEQYF. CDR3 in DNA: TGTGCCAGCAGCCCCCAGGGGGCCACCTACGAGCAGTACTTC.

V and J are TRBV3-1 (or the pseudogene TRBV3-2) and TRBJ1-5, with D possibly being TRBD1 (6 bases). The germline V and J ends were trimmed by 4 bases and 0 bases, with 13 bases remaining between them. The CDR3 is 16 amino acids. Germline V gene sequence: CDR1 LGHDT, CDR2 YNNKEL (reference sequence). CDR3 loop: CASSPTGTYSNQPQHF. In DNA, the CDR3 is TGTGCCAGCAGCCCCACAGGGACCTATAGCAATCAGCCCCAGCATTTT.

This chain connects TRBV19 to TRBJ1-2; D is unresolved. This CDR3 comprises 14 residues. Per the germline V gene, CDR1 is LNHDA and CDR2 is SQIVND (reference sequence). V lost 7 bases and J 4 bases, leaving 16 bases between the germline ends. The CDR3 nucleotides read TGTGCCAGTACCCTGGGGAGGAGAAGCTATGGCTACACCTTC. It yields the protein CASTLGRRSYGYTF.

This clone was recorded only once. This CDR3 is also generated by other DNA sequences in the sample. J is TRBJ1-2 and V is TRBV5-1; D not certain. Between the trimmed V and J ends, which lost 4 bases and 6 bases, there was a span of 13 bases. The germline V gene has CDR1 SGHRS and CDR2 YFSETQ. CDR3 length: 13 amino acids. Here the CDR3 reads CASSPGRADGYTF. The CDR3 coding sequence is TGCGCCAGCAGCCCGGGGAGGGCGGATGGCTACACCTTC.

The CDR3 coding sequence is TGTGCCAGCAGCTTGTCTACAGGGGGGACTTCACCCCTCCACTTT. Residues: CASSLSTGGTSPLHF. This chain uses TRBV5-8 with TRBJ1-6; TRBD1 matches 8 bases. This CDR3 is 15 amino acids long. Germline V lookup: CDR1 SGHTS, CDR2 YDEGEE. V trimming: 1 base; J trimming: 9 bases; junction bases outside the gene matches: 6. The variable domain in full, completed from reference TRBV5-8 and TRBJ1-6, reads EAGVTQSPTHLIKTRGQQATLRCSPISGHTSVYWYQQALGLGLQFLLWYDEGEERNRGNFPPRFSGRQFPNYSSELNVNALELEDSALYLCASSLSTGGTSPLHFGNGTRLTVT.

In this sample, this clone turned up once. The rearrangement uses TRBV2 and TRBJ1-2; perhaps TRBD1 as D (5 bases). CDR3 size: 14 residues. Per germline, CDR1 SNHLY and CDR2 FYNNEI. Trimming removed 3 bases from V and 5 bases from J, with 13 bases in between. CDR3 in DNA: TGTGCCAGCAGTGAGGATAGGGGCCCATATGGCTACACCTTC. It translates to CASSEDRGPYGYTF.

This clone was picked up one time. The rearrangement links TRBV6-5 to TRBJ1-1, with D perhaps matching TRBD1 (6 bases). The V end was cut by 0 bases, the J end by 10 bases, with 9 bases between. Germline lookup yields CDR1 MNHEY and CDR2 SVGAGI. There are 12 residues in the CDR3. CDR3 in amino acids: CASSYSGGIAFF. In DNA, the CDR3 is TGTGCCAGCAGTTACTCGGGGGGCATAGCTTTCTTT.

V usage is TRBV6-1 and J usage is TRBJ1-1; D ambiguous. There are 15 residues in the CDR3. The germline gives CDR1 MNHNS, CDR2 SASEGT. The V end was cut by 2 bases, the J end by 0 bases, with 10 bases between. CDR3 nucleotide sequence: TGTGCCAGCAGTGAATATAGAGGGTTGAACACTGAAGCTTTCTTT. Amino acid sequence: CASSEYRGLNTEAFF.

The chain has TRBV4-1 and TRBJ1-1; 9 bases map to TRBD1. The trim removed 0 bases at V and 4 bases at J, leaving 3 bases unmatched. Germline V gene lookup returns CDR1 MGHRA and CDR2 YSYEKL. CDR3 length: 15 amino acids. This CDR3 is CASSQEATGGTEAFF. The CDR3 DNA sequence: TGCGCCAGCAGCCAAGAGGCGACAGGGGGCACTGAAGCTTTCTTT.

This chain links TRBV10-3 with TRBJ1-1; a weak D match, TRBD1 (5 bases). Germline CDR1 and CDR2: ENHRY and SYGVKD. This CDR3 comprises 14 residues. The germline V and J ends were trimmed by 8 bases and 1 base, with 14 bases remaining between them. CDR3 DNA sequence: TGTGCCATCCAAGTGACGACAGCGAACACTGAAGCTTTCTTT. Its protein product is CAIQVTTANTEAFF.

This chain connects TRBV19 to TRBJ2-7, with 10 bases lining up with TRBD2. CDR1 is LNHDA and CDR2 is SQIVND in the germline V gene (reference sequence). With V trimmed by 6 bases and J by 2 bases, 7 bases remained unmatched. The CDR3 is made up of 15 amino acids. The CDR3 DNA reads TGTGCCAGTAGCGTTGGACTAGCGGAGACCTACGAGCAGTACTTC. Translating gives CASSVGLAETYEQYF.

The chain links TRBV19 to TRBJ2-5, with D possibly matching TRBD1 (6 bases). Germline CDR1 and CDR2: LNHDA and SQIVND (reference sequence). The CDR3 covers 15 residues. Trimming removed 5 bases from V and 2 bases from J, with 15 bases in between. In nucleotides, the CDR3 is TGTGCCAGTAGTCTAACCGGGACATCACAAGAGACCCAGTACTTC. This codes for CASSLTGTSQETQYF.

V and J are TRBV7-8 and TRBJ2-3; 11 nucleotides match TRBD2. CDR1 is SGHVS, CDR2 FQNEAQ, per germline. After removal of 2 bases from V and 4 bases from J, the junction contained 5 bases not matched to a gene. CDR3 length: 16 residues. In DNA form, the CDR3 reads TGTGCCAGCAGCTTATTAGCGGGAGGGGCCGCAGATACGCAGTATTTT. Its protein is CASSLLAGGAADTQYF.

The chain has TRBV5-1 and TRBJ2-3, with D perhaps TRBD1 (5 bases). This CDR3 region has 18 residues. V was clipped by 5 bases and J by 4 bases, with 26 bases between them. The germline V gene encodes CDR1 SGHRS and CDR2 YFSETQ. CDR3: CASRLNTGQGDSPDTQYF. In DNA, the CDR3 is TGCGCCAGCAGATTAAACACCGGCCAGGGCGATTCCCCAGATACGCAGTATTTT.

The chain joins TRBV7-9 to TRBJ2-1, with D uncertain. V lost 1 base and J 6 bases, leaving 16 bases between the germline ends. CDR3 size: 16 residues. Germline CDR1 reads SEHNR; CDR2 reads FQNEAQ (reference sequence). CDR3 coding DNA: TGTGCCAGCAGCTTAGACGGCCAGATTTTAGGCAATGAGCAGTTCTTC. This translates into CASSLDGQILGNEQFF.

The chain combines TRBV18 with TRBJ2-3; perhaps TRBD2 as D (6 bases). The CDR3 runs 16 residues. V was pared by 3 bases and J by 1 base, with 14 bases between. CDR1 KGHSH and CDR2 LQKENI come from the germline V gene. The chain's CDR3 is CASSPWTIWGTDTQYF. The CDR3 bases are TGTGCCAGCTCACCCTGGACTATCTGGGGCACAGATACGCAGTATTTT.

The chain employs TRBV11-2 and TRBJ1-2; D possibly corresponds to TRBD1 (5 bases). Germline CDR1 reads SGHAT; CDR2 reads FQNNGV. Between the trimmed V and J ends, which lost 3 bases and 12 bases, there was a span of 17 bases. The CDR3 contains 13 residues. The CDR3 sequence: CASSFPDGRGDTF. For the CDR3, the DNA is TGTGCCAGCAGCTTCCCGGACGGCAGAGGGGACACCTTC.

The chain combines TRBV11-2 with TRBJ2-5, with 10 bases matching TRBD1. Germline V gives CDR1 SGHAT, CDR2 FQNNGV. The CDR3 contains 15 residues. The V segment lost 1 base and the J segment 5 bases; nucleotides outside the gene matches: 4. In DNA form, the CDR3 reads TGTGCCAGCAGCTTAGGGGACAGGGGAAGGGAGACCCAGTACTTC. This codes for CASSLGDRGRETQYF.

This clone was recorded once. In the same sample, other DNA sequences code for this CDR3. CDR3 in amino acids: CASSLTGENTEAFF. CDR3 bases: TGTGCCAGCAGTTTAACAGGGGAGAACACTGAAGCTTTCTTT. The chain couples TRBV27 to TRBJ1-1; TRBD1 agrees at 7 bases. V was pared by 2 bases and J by 1 base, with 1 base of the junction left unmatched. Germline V gene lookup returns CDR1 MNHEY and CDR2 SMNVEV (reference sequence). The CDR3 has 14 residues.

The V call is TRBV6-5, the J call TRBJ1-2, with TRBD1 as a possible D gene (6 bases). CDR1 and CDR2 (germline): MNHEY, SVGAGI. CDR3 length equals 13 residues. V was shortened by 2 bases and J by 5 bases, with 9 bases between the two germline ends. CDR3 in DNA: TGTGCCAGCAGTTACGGCAGGGGTTATGGCTACACCTTC. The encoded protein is CASSYGRGYGYTF.

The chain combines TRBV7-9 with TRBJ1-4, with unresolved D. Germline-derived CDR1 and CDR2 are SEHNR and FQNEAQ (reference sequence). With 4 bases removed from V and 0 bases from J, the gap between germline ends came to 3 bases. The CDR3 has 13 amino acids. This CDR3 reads CASSSATNEKLFF. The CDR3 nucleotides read TGTGCCAGCAGCTCTGCAACTAATGAAAAACTGTTTTTT.

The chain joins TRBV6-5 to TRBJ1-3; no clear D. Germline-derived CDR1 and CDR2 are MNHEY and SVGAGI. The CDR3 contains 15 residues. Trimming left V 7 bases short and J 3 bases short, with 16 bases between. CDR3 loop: CASTSGRGSGNTIYF. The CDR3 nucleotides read TGTGCCAGCACCTCAGGCCGGGGTAGTGGAAACACCATATATTTT.

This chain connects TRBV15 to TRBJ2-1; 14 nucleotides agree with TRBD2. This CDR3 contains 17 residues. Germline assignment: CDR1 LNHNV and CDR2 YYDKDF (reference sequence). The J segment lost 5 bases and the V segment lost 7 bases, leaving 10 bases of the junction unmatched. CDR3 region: CATIQPPGLAGDNEQFF. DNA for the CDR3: TGTGCCACCATCCAACCCCCGGGACTAGCGGGAGACAATGAGCAGTTCTTC.

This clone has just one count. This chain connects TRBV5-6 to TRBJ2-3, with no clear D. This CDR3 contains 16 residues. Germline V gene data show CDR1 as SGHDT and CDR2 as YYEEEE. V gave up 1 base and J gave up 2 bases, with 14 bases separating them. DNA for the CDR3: TGTGCCAGCAGCTTGCCCCTAGAGACCCCCACAGATACGCAGTATTTT. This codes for CASSLPLETPTDTQYF.